The TCR beta chain under discussion was sequenced for a study of blood T cell repertoires in COVID-19. Study context: Sites across the United States, Italy and Spain contributed samples from acute and convalescent COVID-19. PBMCs, B-cell-depleted T cells, or T cells provided the cDNA or gDNA that made up the material.

As handled by the study authors: Estimation of nucleated cell counts was performed using reference gene primer amplification. This table comes from immunoSEQ multiplex PCR, and its TCRdb copy is limited to in-frame clones, with some not included. V and J calls plus clone size are reproduced from that table; the DNA served to infer D and trimming. The data show some 300,000 clones, 90% seen once. This TCR derives from a woman younger than 30 with acute COVID-19. The specimen sequenced was PBMCs or T cells enriched from blood (not recorded which).

This chain's CDR3 is CASSWRIQETQYF. DNA of the CDR3: TGTGCCAGCAGTTGGCGGATCCAAGAGACCCAGTACTTC. V usage is TRBV2 and J usage is TRBJ2-5; no clear D gene. V lost 5 bases to trimming and J lost 1 base, with 8 bases between them. CDR1 and CDR2 (germline): SNHLY, FYNNEI. This CDR3 comprises 13 residues.